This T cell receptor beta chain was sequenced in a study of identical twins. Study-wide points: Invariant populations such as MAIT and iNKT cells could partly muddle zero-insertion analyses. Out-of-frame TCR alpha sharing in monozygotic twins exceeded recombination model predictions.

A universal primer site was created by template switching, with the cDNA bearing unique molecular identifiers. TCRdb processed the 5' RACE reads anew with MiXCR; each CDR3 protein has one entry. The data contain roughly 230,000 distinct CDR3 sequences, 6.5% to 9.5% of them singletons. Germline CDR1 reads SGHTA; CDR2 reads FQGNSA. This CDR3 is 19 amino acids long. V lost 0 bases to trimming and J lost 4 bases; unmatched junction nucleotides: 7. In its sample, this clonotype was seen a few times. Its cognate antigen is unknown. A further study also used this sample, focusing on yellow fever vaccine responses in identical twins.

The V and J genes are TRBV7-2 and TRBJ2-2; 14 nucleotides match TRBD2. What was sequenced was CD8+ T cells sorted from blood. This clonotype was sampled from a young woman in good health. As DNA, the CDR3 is TGTGCCAGCAGCTTAGCCTCGGGGGGACTAGCGGGGGTCACCGGGGAGCTGTTTTTT. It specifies CASSLASGGLAGVTGELFF.